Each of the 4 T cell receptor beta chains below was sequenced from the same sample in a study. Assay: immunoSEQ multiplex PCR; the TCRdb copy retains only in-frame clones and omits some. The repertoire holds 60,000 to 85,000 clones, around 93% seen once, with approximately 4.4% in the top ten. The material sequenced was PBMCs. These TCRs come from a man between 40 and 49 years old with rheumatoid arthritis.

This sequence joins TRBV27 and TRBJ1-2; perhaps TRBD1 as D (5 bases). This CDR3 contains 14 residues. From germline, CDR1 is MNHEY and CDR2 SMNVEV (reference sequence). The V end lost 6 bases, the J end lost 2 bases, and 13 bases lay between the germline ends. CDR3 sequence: CASSQNRMNYGYTF. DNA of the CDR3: TGTGCCAGCAGCCAAAACAGGATGAACTATGGCTACACCTTC.

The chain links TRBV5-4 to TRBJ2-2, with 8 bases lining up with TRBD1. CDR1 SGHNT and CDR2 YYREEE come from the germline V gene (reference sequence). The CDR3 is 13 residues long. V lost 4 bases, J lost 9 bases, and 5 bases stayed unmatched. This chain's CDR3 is CASSPQGARELFF. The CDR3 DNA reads TGTGCCAGCAGCCCGCAGGGGGCGAGGGAGCTGTTTTTT.

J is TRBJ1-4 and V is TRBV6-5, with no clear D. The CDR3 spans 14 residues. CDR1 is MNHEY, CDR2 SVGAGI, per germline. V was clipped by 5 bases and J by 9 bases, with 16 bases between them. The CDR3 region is CASSQSGIRKKLFF. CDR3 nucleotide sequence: TGTGCCAGCAGTCAGTCGGGGATTAGGAAAAAACTGTTTTTT.

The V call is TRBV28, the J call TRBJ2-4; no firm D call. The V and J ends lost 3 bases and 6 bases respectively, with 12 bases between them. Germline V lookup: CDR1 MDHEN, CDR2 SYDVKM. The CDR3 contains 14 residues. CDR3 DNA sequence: TGTGCCAGCAGTTTTCTACCACGCCGAAACATTCAGTACTTC. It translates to CASSFLPRRNIQYF.